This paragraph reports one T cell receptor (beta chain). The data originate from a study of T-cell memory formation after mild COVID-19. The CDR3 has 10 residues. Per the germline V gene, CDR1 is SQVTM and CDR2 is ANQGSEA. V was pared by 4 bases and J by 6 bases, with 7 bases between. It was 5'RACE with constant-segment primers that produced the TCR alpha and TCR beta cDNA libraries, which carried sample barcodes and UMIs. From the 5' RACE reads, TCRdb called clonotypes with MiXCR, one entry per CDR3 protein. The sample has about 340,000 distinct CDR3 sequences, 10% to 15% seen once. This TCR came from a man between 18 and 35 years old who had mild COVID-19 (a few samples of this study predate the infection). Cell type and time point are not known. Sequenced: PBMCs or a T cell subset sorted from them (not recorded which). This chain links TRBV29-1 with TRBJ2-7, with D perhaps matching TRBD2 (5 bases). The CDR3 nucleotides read TGCAGCGTTGCCGGGGTCGAGCAGTACTTC. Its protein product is CSVAGVEQYF.